The entry below describes one T cell receptor (beta chain). The antigen is undetermined. Graves' hyperthyroidism without ophthalmopathy progression within 18 months was termed stable. This specimen belongs to a study of T cells in Graves' hyperthyroidism and ophthalmopathy. V was clipped by 4 bases and J by 3 bases, with 14 bases between them. The CDR3 is made up of 15 amino acids. From germline, CDR1 is SGHVS and CDR2 FNYEAQ. Authors of the study amplified TCR beta CDR3 regions from RNA transcripts. The TCR CDR3 first-round RT-PCR relied on the HTBI primer set. Each CDR3 protein gets one entry after TCRdb re-called the multiplex PCR reads with MiXCR. Seen here are about 290,000 distinct CDR3 sequences, 16% observed once, and the top ten hold around 33%. General observations from the study: Stable hyperthyroidism was separated from ophthalmopathy by a model based on 13 V-J features.

The V and J genes are TRBV7-6 and TRBJ2-3, with D perhaps matching TRBD2 (6 bases). The TCR sequence derives from a man aged 30 to 39 with Graves' hyperthyroidism. The sequenced material came from blood. CDR3 in DNA: TGTGCCAGCAGCTCCCCGGGACTCCCAACAGATACGCAGTATTTT. Translating gives CASSSPGLPTDTQYF.